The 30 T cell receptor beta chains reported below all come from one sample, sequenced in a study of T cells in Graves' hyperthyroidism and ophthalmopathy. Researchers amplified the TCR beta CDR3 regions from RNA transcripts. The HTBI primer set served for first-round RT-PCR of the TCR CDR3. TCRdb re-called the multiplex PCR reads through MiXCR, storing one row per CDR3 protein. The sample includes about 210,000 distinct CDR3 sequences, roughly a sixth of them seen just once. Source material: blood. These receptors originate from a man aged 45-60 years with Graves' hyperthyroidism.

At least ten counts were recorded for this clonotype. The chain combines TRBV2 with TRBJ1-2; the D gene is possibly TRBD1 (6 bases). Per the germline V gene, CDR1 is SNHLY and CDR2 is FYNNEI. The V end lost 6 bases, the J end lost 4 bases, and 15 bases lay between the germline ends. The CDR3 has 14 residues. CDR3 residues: CASSLQGNPYGYTF. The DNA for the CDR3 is TGTGCCAGCAGCCTACAGGGTAATCCCTATGGCTACACCTTC.

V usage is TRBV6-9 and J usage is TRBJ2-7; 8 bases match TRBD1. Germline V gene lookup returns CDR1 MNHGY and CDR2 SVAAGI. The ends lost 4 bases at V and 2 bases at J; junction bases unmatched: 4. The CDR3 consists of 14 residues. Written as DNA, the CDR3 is TGTGCCAGCAGTTGGACAGGGATAGCCTACGAGCAGTACTTC. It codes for CASSWTGIAYEQYF.

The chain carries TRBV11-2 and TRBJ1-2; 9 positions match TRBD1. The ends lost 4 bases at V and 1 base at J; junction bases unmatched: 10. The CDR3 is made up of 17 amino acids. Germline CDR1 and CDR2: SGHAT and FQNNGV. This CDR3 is CASSSPTGGRNNYGYTF. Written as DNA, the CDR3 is TGTGCCAGCAGCTCTCCGACAGGGGGTCGTAATAACTATGGCTACACCTTC.

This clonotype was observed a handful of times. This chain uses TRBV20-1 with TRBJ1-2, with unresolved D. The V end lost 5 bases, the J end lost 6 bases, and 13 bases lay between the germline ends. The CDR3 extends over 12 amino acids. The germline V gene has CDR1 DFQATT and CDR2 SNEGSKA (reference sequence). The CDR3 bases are TGCAGTGCTCCGCGGGAGGGAAATGGCTACACCTTC. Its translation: CSAPREGNGYTF.

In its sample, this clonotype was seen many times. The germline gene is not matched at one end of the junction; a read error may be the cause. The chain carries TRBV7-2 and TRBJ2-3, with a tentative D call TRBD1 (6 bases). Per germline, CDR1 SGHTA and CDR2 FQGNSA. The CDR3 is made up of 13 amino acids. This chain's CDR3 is CASSLGGTDTQYF. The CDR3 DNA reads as TGTGCCAGCAGTTTAGGGGGTACAGATACGCAGTATTTT.

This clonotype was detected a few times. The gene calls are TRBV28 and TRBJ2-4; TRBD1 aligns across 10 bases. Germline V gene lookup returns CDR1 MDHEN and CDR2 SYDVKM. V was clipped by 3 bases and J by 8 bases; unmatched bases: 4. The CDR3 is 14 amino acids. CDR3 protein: CASSFADRGYIQYF. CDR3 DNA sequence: TGTGCCAGCAGTTTTGCGGACAGGGGGTACATTCAGTACTTC.

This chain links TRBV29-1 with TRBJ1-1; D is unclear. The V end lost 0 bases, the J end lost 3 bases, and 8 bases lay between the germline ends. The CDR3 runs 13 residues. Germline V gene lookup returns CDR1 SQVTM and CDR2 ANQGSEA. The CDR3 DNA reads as TGCAGCGTTGAAGAAGACCGATACACTGAAGCTTTCTTT. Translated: CSVEEDRYTEAFF.

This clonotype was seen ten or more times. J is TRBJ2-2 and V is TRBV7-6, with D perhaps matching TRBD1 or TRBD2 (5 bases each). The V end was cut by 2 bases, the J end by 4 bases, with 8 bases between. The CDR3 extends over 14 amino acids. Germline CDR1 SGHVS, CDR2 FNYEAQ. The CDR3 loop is CASSLRDGTGELFF. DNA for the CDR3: TGTGCCAGCAGCTTACGGGACGGCACCGGGGAGCTGTTTTTT.

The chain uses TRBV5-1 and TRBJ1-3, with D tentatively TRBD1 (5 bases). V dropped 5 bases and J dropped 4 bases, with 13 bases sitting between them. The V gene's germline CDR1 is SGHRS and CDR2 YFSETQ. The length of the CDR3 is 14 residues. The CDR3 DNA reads TGCGCCAGCAGACCCGGGGCAGCCGGAAACACCATATATTTT. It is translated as CASRPGAAGNTIYF. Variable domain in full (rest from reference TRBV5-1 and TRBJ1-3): KAGVTQTPRYLIKTRGQQVTLSCSPISGHRSVSWYQQTPGQGLQFLFEYFSETQRNKGNFPGRFSGRQFSNSRSEMNVSTLELGDSALYLCASRPGAAGNTIYFGEGSWLTVV.

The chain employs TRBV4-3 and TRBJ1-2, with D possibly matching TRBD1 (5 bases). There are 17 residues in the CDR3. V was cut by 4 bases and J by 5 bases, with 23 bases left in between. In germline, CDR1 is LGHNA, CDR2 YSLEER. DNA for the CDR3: TGCGCCAGCAGCCCTGGGGGGGGACTCCGGACGGGGTATGGCTACACCTTC. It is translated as CASSPGGGLRTGYGYTF.

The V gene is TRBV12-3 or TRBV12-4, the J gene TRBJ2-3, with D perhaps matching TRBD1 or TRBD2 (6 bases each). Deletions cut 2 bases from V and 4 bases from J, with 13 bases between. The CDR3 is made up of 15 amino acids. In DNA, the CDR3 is TGTGCCAGCAGTTTATGGGGGGCCGCGGCAGATACGCAGTATTTT. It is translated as CASSLWGAAADTQYF.

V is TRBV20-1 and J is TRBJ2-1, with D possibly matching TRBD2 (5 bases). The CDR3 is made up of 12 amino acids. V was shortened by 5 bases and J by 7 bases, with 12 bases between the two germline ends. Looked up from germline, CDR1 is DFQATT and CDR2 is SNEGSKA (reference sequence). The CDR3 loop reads CSAEDRGNEQFF. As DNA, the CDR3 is TGCAGTGCTGAAGACCGCGGGAATGAGCAGTTCTTC.

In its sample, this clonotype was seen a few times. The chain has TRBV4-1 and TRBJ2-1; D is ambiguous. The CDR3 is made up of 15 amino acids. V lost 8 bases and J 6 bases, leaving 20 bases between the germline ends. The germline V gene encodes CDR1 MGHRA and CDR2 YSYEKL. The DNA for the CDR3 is TGCGCCAGCGGTCCTTACGGCGGACGGGTCAATGAGCAGTTCTTC. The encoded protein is CASGPYGGRVNEQFF.

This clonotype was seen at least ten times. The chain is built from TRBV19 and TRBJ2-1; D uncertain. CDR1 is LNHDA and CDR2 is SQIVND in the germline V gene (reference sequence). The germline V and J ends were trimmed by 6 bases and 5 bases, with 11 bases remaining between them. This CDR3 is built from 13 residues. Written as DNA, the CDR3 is TGTGCCAGTAGAGCAAACAACCACAATGAGCAGTTCTTC. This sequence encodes CASRANNHNEQFF.

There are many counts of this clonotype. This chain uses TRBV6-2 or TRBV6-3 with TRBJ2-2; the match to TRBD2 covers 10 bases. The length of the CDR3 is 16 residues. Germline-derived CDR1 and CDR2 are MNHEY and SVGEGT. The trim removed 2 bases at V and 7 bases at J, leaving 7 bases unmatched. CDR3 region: CASSYVASGSHGELFF. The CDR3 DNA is TGTGCCAGCAGTTACGTGGCTAGCGGGAGTCACGGGGAGCTGTTTTTT.

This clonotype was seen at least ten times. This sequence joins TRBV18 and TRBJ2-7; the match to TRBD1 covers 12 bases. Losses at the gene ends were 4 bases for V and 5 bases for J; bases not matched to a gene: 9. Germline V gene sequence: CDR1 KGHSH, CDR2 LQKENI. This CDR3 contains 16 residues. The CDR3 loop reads CASSQSGTGGTDEQYF. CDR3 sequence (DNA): TGTGCCAGCTCACAATCCGGGACAGGGGGCACCGACGAGCAGTACTTC.

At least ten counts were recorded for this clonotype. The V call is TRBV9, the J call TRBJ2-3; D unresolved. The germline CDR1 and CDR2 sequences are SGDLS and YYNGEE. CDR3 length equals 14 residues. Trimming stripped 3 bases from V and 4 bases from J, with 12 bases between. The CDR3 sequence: CASSALTRADTQYF. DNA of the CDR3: TGTGCCAGCAGCGCCCTCACACGGGCAGATACGCAGTATTTT.

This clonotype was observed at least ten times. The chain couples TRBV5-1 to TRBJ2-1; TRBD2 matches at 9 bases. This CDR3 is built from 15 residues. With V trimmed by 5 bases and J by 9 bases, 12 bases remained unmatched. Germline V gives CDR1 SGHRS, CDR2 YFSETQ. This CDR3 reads CASSEGGRAKPEQFF. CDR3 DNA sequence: TGCGCCAGCAGTGAGGGCGGGAGGGCCAAACCTGAGCAGTTCTTC.

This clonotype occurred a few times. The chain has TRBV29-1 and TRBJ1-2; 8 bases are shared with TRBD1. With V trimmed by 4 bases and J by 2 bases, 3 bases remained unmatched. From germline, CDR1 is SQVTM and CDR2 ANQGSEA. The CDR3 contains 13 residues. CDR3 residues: CSVGDRGNYGYTF. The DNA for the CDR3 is TGCAGCGTTGGAGACAGGGGCAACTATGGCTACACCTTC. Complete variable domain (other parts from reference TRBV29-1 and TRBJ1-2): SAVISQKPSRDICQRGTSLTIQCQVDSQVTMMFWYRQQPGQSLTLIATANQGSEATYESGFVIDKFPISRPNLTFSTLTVSNMSPEDSSIYLCSVGDRGNYGYTFGSGTRLTVV.

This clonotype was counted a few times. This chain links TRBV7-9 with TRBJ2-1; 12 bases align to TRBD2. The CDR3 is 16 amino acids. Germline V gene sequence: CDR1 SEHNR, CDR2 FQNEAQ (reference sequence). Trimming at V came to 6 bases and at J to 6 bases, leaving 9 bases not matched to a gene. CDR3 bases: TGTGCCAGCAGAAGAGGGGCTAGCGGGAGGGTCAATGAGCAGTTCTTC. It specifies CASRRGASGRVNEQFF.

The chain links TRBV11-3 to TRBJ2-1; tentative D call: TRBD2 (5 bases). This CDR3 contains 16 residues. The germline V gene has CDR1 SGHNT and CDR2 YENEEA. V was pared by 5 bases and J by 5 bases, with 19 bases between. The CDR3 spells CASSPQGSPRNNEQFF. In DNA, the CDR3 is TGTGCCAGCAGCCCTCAAGGGAGCCCTAGGAACAATGAGCAGTTCTTC.

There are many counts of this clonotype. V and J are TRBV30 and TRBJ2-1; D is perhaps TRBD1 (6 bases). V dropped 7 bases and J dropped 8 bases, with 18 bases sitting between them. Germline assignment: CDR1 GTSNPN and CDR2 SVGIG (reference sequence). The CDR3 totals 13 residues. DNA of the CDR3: TGTGCCTTGCGATTGGACAGTTTGTATGAGCAGTTCTTC. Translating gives CALRLDSLYEQFF. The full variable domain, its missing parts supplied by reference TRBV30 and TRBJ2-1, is SQTIHQWPATLVQPVGSPLSLECTVEGTSNPNLYWYRQAAGRGLQLLFYSVGIGQISSEVPQNLSASRPQDRQFILSSKKLLLSDSGFYLCALRLDSLYEQFFGPGTRLTVL.

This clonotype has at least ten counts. CDR3: CASSLSQSSYEQYF. CDR3 DNA sequence: TGTGCCAGCAGCTTGAGTCAGTCATCCTACGAGCAGTACTTC. J is TRBJ2-7 and V is TRBV7-9; no reliable D call. This CDR3 is 14 amino acids long. Per germline, CDR1 SEHNR and CDR2 FQNEAQ (reference sequence). The V and J ends lost 3 bases and 1 base respectively, with 10 bases between them.

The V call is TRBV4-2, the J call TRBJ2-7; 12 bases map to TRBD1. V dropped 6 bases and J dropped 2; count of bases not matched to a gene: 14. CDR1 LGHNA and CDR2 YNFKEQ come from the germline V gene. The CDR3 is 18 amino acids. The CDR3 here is CASSRGTLGQGATYEQYF. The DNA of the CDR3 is TGTGCCAGCAGTCGAGGAACGCTGGGACAGGGGGCGACCTACGAGCAGTACTTC.

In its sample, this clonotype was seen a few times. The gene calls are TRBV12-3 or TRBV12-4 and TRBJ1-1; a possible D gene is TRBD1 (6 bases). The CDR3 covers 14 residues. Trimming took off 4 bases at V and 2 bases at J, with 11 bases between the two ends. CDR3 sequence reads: CASSYEGGNTEAFF. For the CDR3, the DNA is TGTGCCAGCAGTTACGAGGGGGGAAACACTGAAGCTTTCTTT.

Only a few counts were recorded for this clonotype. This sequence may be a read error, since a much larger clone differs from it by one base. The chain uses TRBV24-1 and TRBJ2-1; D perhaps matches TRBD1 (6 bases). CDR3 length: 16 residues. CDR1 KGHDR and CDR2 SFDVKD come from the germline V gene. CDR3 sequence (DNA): TGTACCACCAGTGATTTAAAGGGGGTGGGGTACAATGAGCAGTTCTTC. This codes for CTTSDLKGVGYNEQFF.

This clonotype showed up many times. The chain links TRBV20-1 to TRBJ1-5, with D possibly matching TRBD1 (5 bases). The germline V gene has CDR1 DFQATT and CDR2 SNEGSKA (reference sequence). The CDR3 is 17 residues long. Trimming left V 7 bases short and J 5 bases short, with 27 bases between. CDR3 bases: TGCAGTGGACAGATCAATCAGCCATCCGGGTTTGATCAGCCCCAGCATTTT. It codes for CSGQINQPSGFDQPQHF.

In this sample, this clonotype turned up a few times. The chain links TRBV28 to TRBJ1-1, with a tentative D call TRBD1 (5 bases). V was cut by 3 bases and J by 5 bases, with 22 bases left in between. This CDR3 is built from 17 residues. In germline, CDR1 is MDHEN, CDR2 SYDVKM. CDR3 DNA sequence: TGTGCCAGCAGTTTGGTTCGGCGCAGGGTAAGAGGGACTGAAGCTTTCTTT. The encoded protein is CASSLVRRRVRGTEAFF. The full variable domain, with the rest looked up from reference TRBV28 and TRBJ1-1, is DVKVTQSSRYLVKRTGEKVFLECVQDMDHENMFWYRQDPGLGLRLIYFSYDVKMKEKGDIPEGYSVSREKKERFSLILESASTNQTSMYLCASSLVRRRVRGTEAFFGQGTRLTVV.

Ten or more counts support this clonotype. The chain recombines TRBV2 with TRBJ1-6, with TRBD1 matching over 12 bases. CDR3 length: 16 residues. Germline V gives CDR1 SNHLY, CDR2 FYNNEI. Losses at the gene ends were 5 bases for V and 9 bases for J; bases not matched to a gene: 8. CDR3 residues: CASSQGQGASGSPLHF. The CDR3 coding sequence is TGTGCCAGCAGTCAGGGACAGGGGGCATCTGGTTCACCCCTCCACTTT.

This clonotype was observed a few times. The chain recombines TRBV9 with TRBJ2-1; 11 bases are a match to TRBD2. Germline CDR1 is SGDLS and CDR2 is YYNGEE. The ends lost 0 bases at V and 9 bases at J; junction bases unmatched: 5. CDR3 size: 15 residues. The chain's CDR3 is CASSVGLAGGGEQFF. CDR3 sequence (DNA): TGTGCCAGCAGCGTAGGGCTAGCGGGAGGAGGTGAGCAGTTCTTC. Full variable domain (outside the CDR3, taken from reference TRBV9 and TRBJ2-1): DSGVTQTPKHLITATGQRVTLRCSPRSGDLSVYWYQQSLDQGLQFLIQYYNGEERAKGNILERFSAQQFPDLHSELNLSSLELGDSALYFCASSVGLAGGGEQFFGPGTRLTVL.